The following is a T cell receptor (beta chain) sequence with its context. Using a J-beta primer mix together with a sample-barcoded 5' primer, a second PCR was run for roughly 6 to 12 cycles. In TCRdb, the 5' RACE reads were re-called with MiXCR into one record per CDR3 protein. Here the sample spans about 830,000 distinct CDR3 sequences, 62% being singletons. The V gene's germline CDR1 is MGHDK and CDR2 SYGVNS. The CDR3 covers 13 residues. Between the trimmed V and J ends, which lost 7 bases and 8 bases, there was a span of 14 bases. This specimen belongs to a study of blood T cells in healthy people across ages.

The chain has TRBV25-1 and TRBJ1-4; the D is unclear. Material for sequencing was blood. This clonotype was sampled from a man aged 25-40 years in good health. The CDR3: CASTNLPGEKLFF. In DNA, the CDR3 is TGTGCCAGCACCAATCTCCCGGGGGAAAAACTGTTTTTT.